These 7 T cell receptor beta chains were sequenced from one sample in a study of graft-versus-host responses after intestinal transplantation. Here immunoSEQ multiplex PCR was the method, and the copy in TCRdb shows in-frame clones only, minus some. Of some 70,000 clones listed, 80% to 95% are singletons. This specimen consisted of bone marrow, obtained 700 to 850 days after intestinal transplantation. The receptors were sampled from a human patient who received an intestinal transplant, so some T cells may come from the graft donor.

In the case of this clone: The same CDR3 can be traced to other DNA sequences in this sample. This chain joins TRBV6-4 and TRBJ1-5; D is unresolved. The CDR3 totals 13 residues. The V gene's germline CDR1 is MRHNA and CDR2 SNTAGT. Trimming cost V 3 bases and J 0 bases, with 3 bases left between them. CDR3 sequence: CASSEGSNQPQHF. The CDR3 DNA reads as TGTGCCAGCAGTGAGGGTAGCAATCAGCCCCAGCATTTT.

The chain employs TRBV9 and TRBJ1-2; weak D call: TRBD1 (5 bases). The CDR3 is 15 amino acids. Trimming pared 4 bases from V and 4 bases from J, leaving 17 bases between. Germline V gene lookup returns CDR1 SGDLS and CDR2 YYNGEE. CDR3 nucleotides: TGTGCCAGCAGCCTCGGGACCCAACTAAGCTATGGCTACACCTTC. Protein sequence: CASSLGTQLSYGYTF. Using reference TRBV9 and TRBJ1-2 for the parts outside the CDR3, the full variable domain is DSGVTQTPKHLITATGQRVTLRCSPRSGDLSVYWYQQSLDQGLQFLIQYYNGEERAKGNILERFSAQQFPDLHSELNLSSLELGDSALYFCASSLGTQLSYGYTFGSGTRLTVV.

The chain combines TRBV18 with TRBJ1-6; 12 nucleotides match TRBD1. This CDR3 has 18 residues. Unmatched junction bases numbered 9, after V lost 3 bases and J lost 6 bases. Germline lookup yields CDR1 KGHSH and CDR2 LQKENI. CDR3 loop: CASSPRDRGPTSNSPLHF. CDR3 sequence (DNA): TGTGCCAGCTCACCGCGGGACAGGGGGCCGACTAGTAATTCACCCCTCCACTTT.

The chain uses TRBV9 and TRBJ2-1, with 7 bases aligning to TRBD2. Germline values: CDR1 SGDLS, CDR2 YYNGEE. The CDR3 extends over 15 amino acids. Trimming cost V 3 bases and J 8 bases; bases outside gene matches: 11. Here the CDR3 reads CASSASGVGSYEQFF. CDR3 bases: TGTGCCAGCAGCGCCAGCGGGGTCGGGAGCTATGAGCAGTTCTTC.

The chain carries TRBV10-1 and TRBJ2-1; 12 nucleotides align to TRBD2. Per germline, CDR1 WNHNN and CDR2 SYGVQD (reference sequence). V was clipped by 3 bases and J by 9 bases; unmatched bases: 3. The CDR3 covers 14 residues. CDR3 protein: CASSEGLAGSEQFF. The CDR3, as DNA: TGCGCCAGCAGTGAAGGACTAGCGGGATCTGAGCAGTTCTTC.

The chain has TRBV9 and TRBJ2-3; TRBD2 might be the D (6 bases). Between the trimmed V and J ends, which lost 0 bases and 2 bases, there was a span of 13 bases. This CDR3 is built from 16 residues. Germline CDR1 SGDLS, CDR2 YYNGEE. The CDR3: CASSVAREDFTDTQYF. The CDR3 nucleotides read TGTGCCAGCAGCGTAGCCAGGGAGGACTTCACAGATACGCAGTATTTT.

The chain carries TRBV11-2 and TRBJ2-1; 8 nucleotides align to TRBD2. The CDR3 contains 15 residues. Losses at the gene ends were 7 bases for V and 4 bases for J; bases not matched to a gene: 9. Looked up from germline, CDR1 is SGHAT and CDR2 is FQNNGV. In DNA, the CDR3 is TGTGCCAGCACCCGAGGAGTAGCGGGGTACAATGAGCAGTTCTTC. Translating it yields CASTRGVAGYNEQFF.